A single sample is the source of the 9 T cell receptor beta chains below, sequenced in a study of blood T cells in healthy people across ages. A sample-barcoded 5' primer and a J-beta primer mix were used in a second PCR of roughly 6 to 11 cycles. TCRdb itself ran the 5' RACE reads through MiXCR, one entry per CDR3 protein. The sample gives 920,000 or so distinct CDR3 sequences, under 45% of which show up once; approximately 20% is in the top ten. Input material: blood. The source is a woman in her sixties or seventies in good health.

V and J are TRBV5-1 and TRBJ2-7; 9 bases fit TRBD1. Trimming took 4 bases from V and 6 from J; bases not matched to a gene: 8. The CDR3 is made up of 14 amino acids. Germline CDR1 is SGHRS and CDR2 is YFSETQ. The CDR3 region is CASSERTGVTEQYF. CDR3 DNA sequence: TGCGCCAGCAGCGAAAGGACAGGGGTTACCGAGCAGTACTTC.

This clonotype turned up a few times. The chain uses TRBV29-1 and TRBJ2-2; 8 bases are shared with TRBD1. V was clipped by 4 bases and J by 5 bases; unmatched bases: 3. This CDR3 is built from 13 residues. CDR1 SQVTM and CDR2 ANQGSEA come from the germline V gene. CDR3 amino acids: CSVVTGGTGELFF. The CDR3 region has the DNA TGCAGCGTTGTTACAGGGGGAACCGGGGAGCTGTTTTTT.

The V and J genes are TRBV9 and TRBJ2-1, with 7 positions matching TRBD2. The CDR3 extends over 13 amino acids. Germline V gene lookup returns CDR1 SGDLS and CDR2 YYNGEE. J lost 13 bases, V lost 0 bases, and 7 bases had no gene match. The CDR3 coding sequence is TGTGCCAGCAGCGTAGAGGCGGGGGAGACCCAGTTCTTC. Translation gives CASSVEAGETQFF. Looking up the rest from reference TRBV9 and TRBJ2-1 gives the full variable domain: DSGVTQTPKHLITATGQRVTLRCSPRSGDLSVYWYQQSLDQGLQFLIQYYNGEERAKGNILERFSAQQFPDLHSELNLSSLELGDSALYFCASSVEAGETQFFGPGTRLTVL.

The rearrangement links TRBV21-1 to TRBJ2-1. TRBV21-1 is a recognized pseudogene. The CDR3 is 17 amino acids. CDR3 DNA sequence: TGTGCCAGCAGCAAATTGGAAGGGAGGGGGTCCTACAATGAGCAGTTCTTC. Amino acid sequence: CASSKLEGRGSYNEQFF.

This clonotype was seen only a few times. The V call is TRBV2, the J call TRBJ1-5; D is perhaps TRBD1 (5 bases). Germline V gives CDR1 SNHLY, CDR2 FYNNEI. Trimming removed 4 bases from V and 7 bases from J, with 17 bases in between. CDR3 size: 15 residues. CDR3 amino acids: CASSVSGTMGQPQHF. The CDR3 DNA is TGTGCCAGCAGTGTAAGCGGGACTATGGGACAGCCCCAGCATTTT. Filled out from reference TRBV2 and TRBJ1-5, the complete variable domain reads EPEVTQTPSHQVTQMGQEVILRCVPISNHLYFYWYRQILGQKVEFLVSFYNNEISEKSEIFDDQFSVERPDGSNFTLKIRSTKLEDSAMYFCASSVSGTMGQPQHFGDGTRLSIL.

This clonotype was picked up a small number of times. The V gene is TRBV12-3 or TRBV12-4, the J gene TRBJ2-5; D is unclear. The J call is in doubt because the DNA end fits TRBJ2-7 better. The CDR3 covers 11 residues. CDR3 loop: CASSRADEQYF. DNA of the CDR3: TGTGCCAGCAGTCGAGCAGACGAGCAGTACTTC.

This chain links TRBV20-1 with TRBJ2-7, with D maybe TRBD1 (5 bases). Germline V gene sequence: CDR1 DFQATT, CDR2 SNEGSKA (reference sequence). V was trimmed by 5 bases and J by 5 bases, leaving 10 bases between them. There are 11 residues in the CDR3. This CDR3 is CSADSVDEQYF. CDR3 sequence (DNA): TGCAGTGCTGACAGCGTCGACGAGCAGTACTTC.

J is TRBJ1-1 and V is TRBV5-4; no firm D call. In germline, CDR1 is SGHNT, CDR2 YYREEE (reference sequence). This CDR3 comprises 15 residues. Trimming pared 0 bases from V and 1 base from J, leaving 10 bases between. In DNA form, the CDR3 reads TGTGCCAGCAGCTTGGCCGGGCCTTCGAACACTGAAGCTTTCTTT. Residues: CASSLAGPSNTEAFF.

Only one count was recorded for this clonotype. One end of the junction does not line up with germline, which may come from a read error. The chain couples TRBV10-3 to TRBJ2-1, with 12 bases fitting TRBD2. The DNA end is more similar to TRBJ2-7, so the J call may be wrong. The CDR3 consists of 17 residues. Germline CDR1 ENHRY, CDR2 SYGVKD. CDR3 amino acids: CTIRDLAGGLEGNEQYF. The CDR3 DNA sequence: TGTACCATCAGAGATCTAGCGGGAGGGCTCGAGGGGAATGAGCAGTACTTC.